The rows below give T cell receptor beta chains drawn from one sample of a study of blood T cells in healthy people across ages. Via MiXCR, TCRdb re-called the 5' RACE reads, giving one row per CDR3 protein. Among 700,000 to 850,000 distinct CDR3 sequences listed, about 53% were seen once. Material: blood. Receptors originate from an elderly man in good health. Each CDR3 is given with its conserved first and last residue. D genes are given only for firm matches. Not every row has a clone size; where given, it reads once, few, many or a size class.

abundance	j_gene	d_gene	v_gene	CDR3nt	CDR3aa
-	TRBJ2-7	-	TRBV5-1	TGCGCCAGCAGCCGCGAAAGGGGATGGTACGAGCAGTACTTC	CASSRERGWYEQYF
-	TRBJ2-7	-	TRBV21-1	TGTGCCAGCAGCAAAGAGGGTCAGGGGGCTAGATCCTACGAGCAGTACTTC	CASSKEGQGARSYEQYF
few	TRBJ2-5	TRBD2	TRBV4-2	TGTGCCAGCAGCCAAGGGACTAGCGCCTCACAAGAGACCCAGTACTTC	CASSQGTSASQETQYF
-	TRBJ1-2	TRBD1	TRBV9	TGTGCCAGCAGCGTTGGGACAGAGCATGGCTACACCTTC	CASSVGTEHGYTF
-	TRBJ2-7	-	TRBV27	TGTGCCAGCAGTGTTGTGACTAGGTGTCTCGAGCAGTACTTC	CASSVVTRCLEQYF
-	TRBJ2-1	TRBD2	TRBV6-5	TGTGCCAGCAACAAACCAGCGGGAGGAGAGCAGTTCTTC	CASNKPAGGEQFF
many	TRBJ2-7	TRBD2	TRBV28	TGTGCCAGCAGATCCTTGACTAGCGGGGCCTCCTACGAGCAGTACTTC	CASRSLTSGASYEQYF
-	TRBJ2-7	TRBD1	TRBV10-3	TGTGCCATCAGTGAGCCTCGGGACAGGGGCCTCTACGAGCAGTACTTC	CAISEPRDRGLYEQYF
-	TRBJ2-3	TRBD2	TRBV20-1	TGCAGTGCTAGTCAGCTAGCGGGAGGGCCAGATACGCAGTATTTT	CSASQLAGGPDTQYF
-	TRBJ2-2	-	TRBV9	TGTGCCAGCAGCGTCGGGATGGGCACCGGGGAGCTGTTTTTT	CASSVGMGTGELFF
-	TRBJ2-3	TRBD2	TRBV6-5	TGTGCCAGCAGTTACCAGGCTAGCGGCCACACAGATACGCAGTATTTT	CASSYQASGHTDTQYF
-	TRBJ1-1	TRBD1	TRBV3-1	TGTGCCAGCCAGGGGGTAAGAATGAACACTGAAGCTTTCTTT	CASQGVRMNTEAFF
-	TRBJ2-3	TRBD2	TRBV11-2	TGTGCCAGCTCCCCGGGACTAGCGGGAGGGCGAGATACGCAGTATTTT	CASSPGLAGGRDTQYF
-	TRBJ1-2	-	TRBV6-5	TGTGCCAGCAGTTACCGCCCGGGGGATGGCTACACCTTC	CASSYRPGDGYTF
-	TRBJ2-7	TRBD2	TRBV7-2	TGTGCCAGCAGCTCGGCACTAGCGGATCCAAACTACGAGCAGTACTTC	CASSSALADPNYEQYF
-	TRBJ1-2	TRBD1	TRBV24-1	TGTGCCACCAGTGCCCAGGACAGGCAAGGCTACACCTTC	CATSAQDRQGYTF
-	TRBJ1-6	-	TRBV7-8	TGTGCCAGCAGCTTAGCCCCAGGCCCTTCACCCCTCCACTTT	CASSLAPGPSPLHF
-	TRBJ2-7	-	TRBV12-3/TRBV12-4	TGTGCCAGCAAGCTAACGGGGGGCAGGTACGAGCAGTACTTC	CASKLTGGRYEQYF
-	TRBJ2-1	-	TRBV2	TGTGCCAGCAGTGATGGGGGAGTCACGGGTGAGCAGTTCTTC	CASSDGGVTGEQFF
-	TRBJ2-7	-	TRBV6-5	TGTGCCAGCAGGGAACCCGGGACTGGCTCCTACGAGCAGTACTTC	CASREPGTGSYEQYF
-	TRBJ1-2	-	TRBV9	TGTGCCAGCAGCGTAGACCGATCCTATGGCTACACCTTC	CASSVDRSYGYTF
-	TRBJ1-2	TRBD1	TRBV29-1	TGCAGCGTTCCCGGGACAGACACCTATGGCTACACCTTC	CSVPGTDTYGYTF
-	TRBJ2-7	-	TRBV14	TGTGCCAGCAGCCAGACAGACAGCCTATACCTCTACGAGCAGTACTTC	CASSQTDSLYLYEQYF
few	TRBJ2-7	-	TRBV20-1	TGCAGTGCCAGAATGGAGGGGAGTCCCTACAATGAGCAGTACTTC	CSARMEGSPYNEQYF
-	TRBJ1-1	-	TRBV4-1	TGCGCCAGCTCCGGGGGGGAGGGATTGAACACTGAAGCTTTCTTT	CASSGGEGLNTEAFF
-	TRBJ1-5	-	TRBV16	TGTGCCAGCAGCCAATCGTCAGAGTCGCGGCAGCCCCAGCATTTT	CASSQSSESRQPQHF
once	TRBJ1-5	-	TRBV6-1	TGTGCCAGCAGACGGGACACACCCAATCAGCCCCAGCATTTT	CASRRDTPNQPQHF
few	TRBJ2-3	-	TRBV20-1	TGCAGTGCGGGGACTGACACAGATACGCAGTATTTT	CSAGTDTDTQYF
-	TRBJ2-1	TRBD2	TRBV27	TGTGCCAGCCGACTGGGGACTAGGGGTGAGCAGTTCTTC	CASRLGTRGEQFF
-	TRBJ2-1	-	TRBV7-2	TGTGCCAGCAGCTTAGCGGGAGTCCATGAGCAGTTCTTC	CASSLAGVHEQFF
few	TRBJ1-2	-	TRBV5-5	TGTGCCAGCAGCTTGGGAGATCTGGGCGGCTATGGCTACACCTTC	CASSLGDLGGYGYTF
-	TRBJ2-2	TRBD2	TRBV7-2	TGTGCCAGCAGCCAAAGTCCCCTAGCGGGAGGGACCGGGGAGCTGTTTTTT	CASSQSPLAGGTGELFF
many	TRBJ1-4	-	TRBV29-1	TGCAGCGCCAGCCTCGTGTCAACTAATGAAAAACTGTTTTTT	CSASLVSTNEKLFF
once	TRBJ1-2	-	TRBV15	TGTGCCACCAGCAGCCACGGACTATCGGGCTACACCTTC	CATSSHGLSGYTF
-	TRBJ2-1	TRBD2	TRBV12-3/TRBV12-4	TGTGCCAGCAGTCGAACTAGCGGGACGGGGTACAATGAGCAGTTCTTC	CASSRTSGTGYNEQFF
-	TRBJ1-6	-	TRBV9	TGTGCCAGCAGCACCACAGGGAATTCACCCCTCCACTTT	CASSTTGNSPLHF
-	TRBJ2-1	-	TRBV12-5	TGTGCTAGTGGTTTCGAGTGGGAGCAGTTCTTC	CASGFEWEQFF
-	TRBJ1-6	TRBD1	TRBV9	TGTGCCAGCAGCGTGGGGACAGGTCTTAATTCACCCCTCCAGTTT	CASSVGTGLNSPLQF
few	TRBJ2-1	-	TRBV6-2/TRBV6-3	TGTGCCAGCAGTTATGCGCTCACCGAGCAGTTCTTC	CASSYALTEQFF
few	TRBJ2-4	TRBD2	TRBV15	TGTGCCACCAGCAGCATAGCGGGGAAAGCCAAAAACATTCAGTACTTC	CATSSIAGKAKNIQYF
once	TRBJ2-7	-	TRBV12-3/TRBV12-4	TGTGCCAGCAGTAGAACTACCCTCTACGAGCAGTACTTC	CASSRTTLYEQYF